The next 13 T cell receptor beta chains were all read from a single sample in a study of graft-versus-host responses after intestinal transplantation. Generated by immunoSEQ multiplex PCR, the TCRdb table keeps only in-frame clones and is missing some. In the table there are about 29,000 clones, 70% to 90% of which are singletons. This material consisted of PBMCs, taken around 480 days after intestinal transplantation. The receptors come from a human patient who received an intestinal transplant, so some T cells may come from the graft donor.

CDR3 residues: CASSLDFQGGYTF. DNA of the CDR3: TGTGCCAGCAGCTTAGATTTCCAGGGTGGCTACACCTTC. The rearrangement uses TRBV11-2 and TRBJ1-2; tentatively, D is TRBD1 (5 bases). This CDR3 has 13 residues. Looked up from germline, CDR1 is SGHAT and CDR2 is FQNNGV. Between the trimmed V and J ends, which lost 0 bases and 7 bases, there was a span of 9 bases.

The DNA of the CDR3 is TGTGCCAGCAGCTTACAGTTACTCTATGGCTACACCTTC. The encoded protein is CASSLQLLYGYTF. This rearrangement joins TRBV7-2 to TRBJ1-2; D is unclear. V lost 2 bases, J lost 4 bases, and 8 bases lay in between. CDR3 length: 13 amino acids. Germline V gene sequence: CDR1 SGHTA, CDR2 FQGNSA.

The V gene is TRBV11-2, the J gene TRBJ2-5, with a possible D match to TRBD2 (5 bases). The CDR3 contains 13 residues. In germline, CDR1 is SGHAT, CDR2 FQNNGV. Trimming removed 5 bases at V and 9 bases at J, with 16 bases between. As DNA, the CDR3 is TGTGCCAGCAGCCTAATAGAGTCCGGGGCCCAGTACTTC. Translating it yields CASSLIESGAQYF.

V gene TRBV29-1 combines with J gene TRBJ2-7; D ambiguous. The V gene lost 1 base and the J gene lost 5 bases, with 6 bases spanning the gap. This CDR3 has 11 residues. Germline CDR1 reads SQVTM; CDR2 reads ANQGSEA. CDR3 amino acids: CSVEGLDEQYF. The CDR3 DNA reads TGCAGCGTTGAAGGTCTCGACGAGCAGTACTTC.

The rearrangement links TRBV7-2 to TRBJ2-2; D gene uncertain. Trimming removed 5 bases at V and 0 bases at J, with 1 base between. The CDR3 spans 12 residues. The V gene's germline CDR1 is SGHTA and CDR2 FQGNSA. The CDR3 DNA follows: TGTGCCAGCAGCCCGAACACCGGGGAGCTGTTTTTT. Translated, it gives CASSPNTGELFF.

V gene TRBV19 combines with J gene TRBJ2-1, with D possibly being TRBD1 (5 bases). Trimming shortened V by 1 base and J by 2 bases, and 9 bases separated the two germline ends. In germline, CDR1 is LNHDA, CDR2 SQIVND (reference sequence). The CDR3 runs 15 residues. The CDR3 DNA follows: TGTGCCAGTAGTATAGTACAGGTAGCCTACAATGAGCAGTTCTTC. Protein product: CASSIVQVAYNEQFF.

The chain recombines TRBV6-6 with TRBJ1-1; D gene uncertain. V lost 6 bases to trimming and J lost 1 base, with 6 bases between them. CDR1 and CDR2 from the germline V gene are MNHNY and SVGAGI (reference sequence). CDR3 length: 12 residues. The CDR3 DNA follows: TGTGCCAGCAGGCTGTGGAACACTGAAGCTTTCTTT. It encodes CASRLWNTEAFF.

The V and J genes are TRBV2 and TRBJ1-1; D is undetermined. Germline V gene lookup returns CDR1 SNHLY and CDR2 FYNNEI. The CDR3 runs to 17 residues. With 2 bases removed from V and 4 bases from J, the gap between germline ends came to 20 bases. The CDR3 sequence is CASSEYQAGQVGTEAFF. DNA of the CDR3: TGTGCCAGCAGTGAATATCAAGCCGGCCAGGTGGGCACTGAAGCTTTCTTT.

The chain is built from TRBV5-5 and TRBJ2-5, with 7 bases matching TRBD2. The DNA end is a closer match to TRBJ2-7, so the J assignment may be wrong. The CDR3 is 14 amino acids. Germline V gene data show CDR1 as SGHKS and CDR2 as YYEKEE (reference sequence). The CDR3 sequence: CASSPRTSSYEQYF. CDR3 coding DNA: TGTGCCAGCAGCCCACGGACTAGCTCCTACGAGCAGTACTTC.

The genes are TRBV12-5 and TRBJ2-1; D tentatively fits TRBD1 or TRBD2 (5 bases each). V dropped 5 bases and J dropped 0 bases, with 17 bases sitting between them. This CDR3 has 17 residues. Germline-derived CDR1 and CDR2 are LGHNT and FRNRAP. CDR3 nucleotides: TGTGCTAGTGGTCCACTAGGAAGTGGGGCCTCCTACAATGAGCAGTTCTTC. Protein product: CASGPLGSGASYNEQFF.

This clone was counted a few times. V and J are TRBV10-3 and TRBJ1-2, with a weak D call TRBD1 (5 bases). Looked up from germline, CDR1 is ENHRY and CDR2 is SYGVKD. The CDR3 runs 13 residues. Trimming removed 4 bases from V and 4 bases from J, with 10 bases in between. Here the CDR3 reads CAISATDIYGYTF. The CDR3 DNA reads as TGTGCCATCAGTGCGACGGACATCTATGGCTACACCTTC.

The V gene is TRBV19, the J gene TRBJ2-7; D gene uncertain. The germline gives CDR1 LNHDA, CDR2 SQIVND (reference sequence). V was pared by 9 bases and J by 7 bases, with 13 bases between. This CDR3 comprises 11 residues. The chain's CDR3 is CASGYGREQYF. CDR3 DNA sequence: TGTGCCAGCGGCTATGGTAGGGAGCAGTACTTC.

The chain employs TRBV6-5 and TRBJ1-1, with 7 bases lining up with TRBD1. Germline loops: CDR1 MNHEY, CDR2 SVGAGI. Unmatched junction bases numbered 4, after V lost 6 bases and J lost 3 bases. The CDR3 consists of 13 residues. CDR3 nucleotides: TGTGCCAGCAGCCGAACAGGGGACACTGAAGCTTTCTTT. It yields the protein CASSRTGDTEAFF.